This T cell receptor beta chain was captured in a study of T cells in Graves' hyperthyroidism and ophthalmopathy. The investigators amplified TCR beta CDR3 regions from RNA transcripts. TCR CDR3 underwent first-round RT-PCR with the HTBI primer set. TCRdb processed the multiplex PCR reads anew with MiXCR; each CDR3 protein has one entry. The data show about 320,000 distinct CDR3 sequences, with 16% seen just once and approximately 33% held by the top ten. This clonotype has a count of ten or more. V trimming: 6 bases; J trimming: 1 base; junction bases outside the gene matches: 6. This CDR3 has 14 residues. Germline CDR1 reads SGHTA; CDR2 reads FQGNSA.

The source is a man younger than 45 with Graves' hyperthyroidism. What was sequenced was blood. The V and J genes are TRBV7-2 and TRBJ2-7, with TRBD2 matching 7 bases. The CDR3, as DNA: TGTGCCAGCAGACAACTAGCGTGGTCCTACGAGCAGTACTTC. Encoded protein: CASRQLAWSYEQYF.